Listed below are T cell receptor beta chains from one sample, sequenced in a study of cytomegalovirus exposure and HLA in healthy donors. Method: immunoSEQ multiplex PCR; TCRdb's copy keeps in-frame clones and lacks some. The data hold about 160,000 clones, with 60% to 85% observed a single time. Sequenced material: PBMCs. The receptors stem from a woman under 40 in good health and CMV-seronegative. The CDR3 runs from the conserved cysteine through the conserved F or W.

V gene	J gene	CDR3 protein
TRBV13	TRBJ2-3	CASSSGSGRVLDTQYF
TRBV2	TRBJ2-1	CASTATLGQGAHEQFF
TRBV6-5	TRBJ2-7	CASRAGSYEQYF
TRBV7-9	TRBJ1-3	CASSLMTGRVSGNTIYF
TRBV7-9	TRBJ1-6	CSSSDPYQGTGNSPLHF
TRBV5-1	TRBJ1-2	CASSTDRGATF
TRBV5-1	TRBJ2-1	CASSLSAVYNEQFF
TRBV10-3	TRBJ1-6	CAISAGGTNYNSPLHF
TRBV29-1	TRBJ2-6	CSVGIRDRTSGANVLTF
TRBV18	TRBJ1-5	CASSPLTGRRSLSNQPQHF
TRBV7-3	TRBJ1-1	CASSLGRMNTEAFF
TRBV19	TRBJ1-5	CASQTGASPTSQHF
TRBV5-1	TRBJ2-7	CASSSGQGASYEQYF
TRBV5-1	TRBJ2-2	CASSLTGNTGELFF
TRBV9	TRBJ1-2	CASSVDPYIGYGYTF
TRBV4-1	TRBJ1-5	CASSLRRGISSNQPQHF
TRBV5-4	TRBJ1-1	CASSAPQGATEAFF
TRBV7-9	TRBJ2-7	CASSLGPEQYF
TRBV11-2	TRBJ2-7	CASSLETSGGYEQYF
TRBV2	TRBJ2-2	CASSGSGGIPGELFF
TRBV6-1	TRBJ2-5	CASSGGGRGQETQYF
TRBV30	TRBJ2-1	CAWSPLAGVYNEQFF
TRBV5-1	TRBJ2-7	CASSDKTGSYEQYF
TRBV11-3	TRBJ1-6	CASSFRVGSPLHF
TRBV7-9	TRBJ2-1	CASSSPAGGLWYEQFF
TRBV6-5	TRBJ2-5	CASINSGSETQYF
TRBV28	TRBJ1-1	CASSFFGRVSGTEAFF
TRBV2	TRBJ2-7	CASSPSGYEQYF
TRBV30	TRBJ1-6	CAWSASGSFTPLHF
TRBV5-1	TRBJ2-3	CATEESSGGRDTQYF
TRBV5-4	TRBJ2-3	CASSLDARGSTDTQYF
TRBV7-2	TRBJ2-7	CASSPRGADEQYF
TRBV19	TRBJ1-6	CASTDRVSPLHF
TRBV6-1	TRBJ2-7	CASSVGAQEQYF
TRBV5-1	TRBJ2-5	CASSGTSGETQYF
TRBV15	TRBJ2-1	CATSRVRRGSSYNEQFF
TRBV4-1	TRBJ1-1	CASSQEGGAMNTEAFF
TRBV19	TRBJ2-3	CASGDRASTDTQYF
TRBV10-3	TRBJ1-1	CAIRGRGTEAFF
TRBV7-2	TRBJ2-1	CASSPRRSSYNEQFF
TRBV28	TRBJ2-7	CASSLPLDVYEQYF
TRBV5-6	TRBJ1-3	CASSDSGLGNTIYF
TRBV5-1	TRBJ2-1	CASSTKPAGGSLYNEQFF
TRBV30	TRBJ2-7	CAWRPGGRVYEQYF
TRBV27	TRBJ1-1	CASRTGATEAFF
TRBV5-1	TRBJ2-3	CASSMSEDTDTQYF
TRBV7-9	TRBJ2-6	CASSWGANVLTF
TRBV7-6	TRBJ1-5	CASSLGQGANQPQHF